Sequencing of this T cell receptor (beta chain) was carried out in a study of regulatory and conventional T cells in RAG deficiency. Findings and limits, study-wide: Compared with controls, unique Treg TCR beta sequences dropped around 92-fold in Omenn syndrome and CID/AS. In Omenn syndrome, Treg and Tconv repertoires overlapped >80%.

Regulatory T cells were sorted from blood as CD4+ CD25-high CD127-low cells. Germline values: CDR1 MDHEN, CDR2 SYDVKM. Trimming pared 3 bases from V and 1 base from J, leaving 16 bases between. This CDR3 has 18 amino acids. Using immunoSEQ multiplex PCR, the repertoire was profiled, and TCRdb retains in-frame clones only, with some absent. The data hold over 7,000 clones, with around nine tenths observed a single time. As for this clone: Its antigen remains unknown. This specimen includes other DNA sequences encoding the same CDR3.

These data were also filed under a second study, of regulatory T cells. This second study says: Amplification used 52 TRBV primers and 13 TRBJ primers. In patients, unique TRB V-J pairs were restricted and V/J usage skewed, especially in Tregs.

J is TRBJ1-6 and V is TRBV28; TRBD1 might be the D (6 bases). Material for sequencing was CD127- CD25+ CD4+ Tregs sorted from blood. The receptor was isolated from a human donor in good health. This CDR3 reads CASSFPPYRVSYNSPLHF. The CDR3 DNA is TGTGCCAGCAGTTTCCCACCTTACAGGGTTTCCTATAATTCACCCCTCCACTTT.